This T cell receptor beta chain was sequenced during a study of beta chain features in type 1 diabetes. Study conclusions and caveats: Fewer junction insertions and more nucleotide deletions appeared in type 1 diabetes patients. The study found moderately but significantly shorter TCRB CDR3s in all four CD4+ subsets of Type 1 diabetes patients. Shorter templates might be favored by PCR, and equally so in patients and in controls.

V was trimmed by 6 bases and J by 3 bases, leaving 14 bases between them. The length of the CDR3 is 14 residues. Germline values: CDR1 LNHDA, CDR2 SQIVND (reference sequence). Expressed TCRB transcripts got sequenced, as all isolated RNA was reverse transcribed. About 3.57 million reads were obtained on average from naive, central memory and regulatory T cell samples. Here immunoSEQ multiplex PCR was the method, and the copy in TCRdb shows in-frame clones only, minus some. The data hold approximately 170,000 clones, with 7.5% to 10% observed a single time. As for this clone: Its specificity is not known.

Source material: central memory CD4+ T cells from blood. This receptor was identified in a young woman in good health. J is TRBJ1-2 and V is TRBV19; no reliable D call. Written as DNA, the CDR3 is TGTGCCAGTAGGACTTCCGCCGGGGACTATGGCTACACCTTC. This codes for CASRTSAGDYGYTF.